A selection of T cell receptor beta chains follows, all from one sample in a study of T cell responses to AZD1222 COVID-19 vaccine. TCRdb's table, derived via immunoSEQ multiplex PCR, lists solely in-frame clones and lacks some. The sample yields 120,000 to 150,000 clones, around nine tenths seen once. The specimen was peripheral blood, collected on day 0 of AZD1222 vaccination. The source is an adult in good health. CDR3s include the opening cysteine and the closing phenylalanine or tryptophan. A D gene is named only where the DNA matches it firmly. Some rows have no size entry. The others give once, few or many, or a class for an expanded clone.

>TRBV7-8|TRBJ1-2|NA|NA
TGTGCCAGCAGCTTAGCTTTAGGGCAGGGGAACTATGGCTACACCTTC
CASSLALGQGNYGYTF
>TRBV7-2|TRBJ2-5|NA|NA
TGTGCCAGCTCCGGGGGGACCCAGTACTTC
CASSGGTQYF
>TRBV6-5|TRBJ2-1|NA|TRBD1
TGTGCCACCCAGGGCCACGACAGGGGTGACAATGAGCAGTTCTTC
CATQGHDRGDNEQFF
>TRBV7-8|TRBJ2-5|NA|NA
TGTGCCAGCAGCCCGAGGGGGGGAGAGACCCAGTACTTC
CASSPRGGETQYF
>TRBV19|TRBJ1-1|NA|NA
TGTGCCAGTAGTATAATCGGGGGCACTGAAGCTTTCTTT
CASSIIGGTEAFF
>TRBV27|TRBJ2-7|NA|TRBD2
TGTGCCAGCAGTTTATTAGGGACTAGCGTCTCCTACGAGCAGTACTTC
CASSLLGTSVSYEQYF
>TRBV4-1|TRBJ1-4|NA|TRBD1
TGCGCCAGCAGCCCCGACAGGGGGAGGGGGTTTGAAAAACTGTTTTTT
CASSPDRGRGFEKLFF
>TRBV27|TRBJ1-5|NA|TRBD1
TGTGCCAGCAGTTTATCGAAGCCCGGGACAGGAGCATATAGCAATCAGCCCCAGCATTTT
CASSLSKPGTGAYSNQPQHF
>TRBV12-3/TRBV12-4|TRBJ2-3|NA|NA
TGTGCCAGCAGTTTGTCGTCGGATACGCAGTATTTT
CASSLSSDTQYF
>TRBV18|TRBJ2-2|NA|NA
TGTGCCAGCCTTTTACAGGGTAACACCGGGGAGCTGTTTTTT
CASLLQGNTGELFF
>TRBV12-3/TRBV12-4|TRBJ2-2|NA|NA
TGTGCCAGCAGTTTTTTTACCGGGGAGCTGTTTTTT
CASSFFTGELFF
>TRBV19|TRBJ2-5|NA|NA
TGTGCCAGTAGTATTGGCCCCTACGACGGGACCCAGTACTTC
CASSIGPYDGTQYF
>TRBV7-8|TRBJ2-7|NA|TRBD1
TGTGCCAGCAGCACTCCAGGGGGCGAGCAGTACTTC
CASSTPGGEQYF
>TRBV29-1|TRBJ2-1|once|TRBD2
TGCAGCGGATTAGTAGCGGGAGGGTTTGTCAATGAGCAGTTCTTC
CSGLVAGGFVNEQFF
>TRBV7-6|TRBJ2-3|NA|NA
TGTGCCAGCAGCTTAACCGCAGGGCTAAACACAGATACGCAGTATTTT
CASSLTAGLNTDTQYF